What follows describes a single T cell receptor (beta chain). Its antigen remains unknown. TCRdb's copy holds only in-frame clones and misses some; the assay was immunoSEQ multiplex PCR. The sample presents roughly 35,000 clones, none singletons. The sample comes from a study of T cells after posttransplantation cyclophosphamide. Regarding the study as a whole: After PTCy, TRB diversity resembled that of CNI/methotrexate controls. Later blood repertoires were often dominated by clones from the donor CD8+ memory compartment. Tissue-infiltrating T cells from skin or gut overlapped little with blood T cells.

The junction had 5 bases not matched to a gene; V was cut back by 1 base and J by 2 bases. The CDR3 is 17 residues long. The germline V gene encodes CDR1 MNHEY and CDR2 SMNVEV (reference sequence). The related graft donor's blood sample was taken on the day of bone marrow donation. Sample: PBMCs. This TCR was recovered from a girl aged 10-17 years in good health, CMV-negative, and a related stem cell transplant donor. The chain uses TRBV27 and TRBJ2-3, with 11 bases fitting TRBD2. As DNA, the CDR3 is TGTGCCAGCAGTTTATTTCCTAGCGGGGGGTTCACAGATACGCAGTATTTT. It encodes CASSLFPSGGFTDTQYF.